The 4 T cell receptor beta chains reported below all come from one sample, sequenced in a study of T cell responses to AZD1222 COVID-19 vaccine (dated by TCRdb to the early 2020s). What this sample's time point label stands for: baseline before first vaccination. In the paper's terms, the treatment or condition label means: meningococcal conjugate vaccine given as trial control. Library prep was done by the immunoSEQ multiplex PCR assay. The table was pulled from immuneACCESS by TCRdb, which kept in-frame rearrangements only. Such tables lose some clones; where checked, under half of the loss comes from unresolved V genes, and the rest has no known cause. Present in this sample are just under 90,000 clones, 88% of which were seen just once. The top ten hold 9% to 12% of the sample. This material consisted of peripheral blood, taken on day 0 of MenACWY control vaccination. These receptors were taken from an adult in good health.

The chain recombines TRBV29-1 with TRBJ2-7; possibly TRBD2 for D (6 bases). CDR3 length: 11 residues. Per the germline V gene, CDR1 is SQVTM and CDR2 is ANQGSEA. V dropped 7 bases and J dropped 3 bases, with 10 bases sitting between them. The CDR3 bases are TGCAGCGCCCGGGACTTCTACGAGCAGTACTTC. Amino acids: CSARDFYEQYF.

The chain employs TRBV7-8 and TRBJ1-1; D gene uncertain. This CDR3 comprises 13 residues. Germline V gene lookup returns CDR1 SGHVS and CDR2 FQNEAQ. Trimming shortened V by 0 bases and J by 5 bases, and 7 bases separated the two germline ends. Here the CDR3 DNA reads TGTGCCAGCAGCTTAGCTCGGGGAACTGAAGCTTTCTTT. Its protein is CASSLARGTEAFF.

The chain joins TRBV5-1 to TRBJ1-2; the D gene is possibly TRBD1 (5 bases). Between the trimmed V and J ends, which lost 3 bases and 0 bases, there was a span of 12 bases. CDR1 is SGHRS, CDR2 YFSETQ, per germline. This CDR3 has 15 amino acids. The CDR3 here is CASSWGTASNYGYTF. CDR3 in DNA: TGCGCCAGCAGCTGGGGGACCGCCTCTAACTATGGCTACACCTTC.

The chain couples TRBV19 to TRBJ1-1, with D possibly being TRBD1 (5 bases). The CDR3 runs to 14 residues. The ends were cut back, 6 bases at V and 3 bases at J, with 14 bases in the middle. Germline V gives CDR1 LNHDA, CDR2 SQIVND (reference sequence). The CDR3 loop reads CASSTEGAYTEAFF. The CDR3 nucleotides read TGTGCCAGTAGCACCGAAGGGGCCTACACTGAAGCTTTCTTT.